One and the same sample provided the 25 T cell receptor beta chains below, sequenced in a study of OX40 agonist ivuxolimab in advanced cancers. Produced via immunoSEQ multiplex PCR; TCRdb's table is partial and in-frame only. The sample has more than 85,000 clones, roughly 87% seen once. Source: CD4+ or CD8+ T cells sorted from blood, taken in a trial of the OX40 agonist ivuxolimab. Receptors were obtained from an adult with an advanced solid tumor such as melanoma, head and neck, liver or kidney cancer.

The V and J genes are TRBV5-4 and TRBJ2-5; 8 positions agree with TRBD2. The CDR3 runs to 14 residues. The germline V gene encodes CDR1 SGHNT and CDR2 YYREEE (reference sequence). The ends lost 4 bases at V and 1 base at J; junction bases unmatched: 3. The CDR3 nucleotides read TGTGCCAGCAGCCTTCGGGAGGGCCAAGAGACCCAGTACTTC. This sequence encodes CASSLREGQETQYF.

The CDR3 reads CASSLVAGESDTQYF. DNA for the CDR3: TGCGCCAGCAGCTTGGTAGCGGGAGAGTCAGATACGCAGTATTTT. The chain carries TRBV5-1 and TRBJ2-3, with 9 bases aligning to TRBD2. The CDR3 spans 15 residues. Trimming removed 0 bases from V and 4 bases from J; junction bases left unmatched: 3. CDR1 and CDR2 from the germline V gene are SGHRS and YFSETQ.

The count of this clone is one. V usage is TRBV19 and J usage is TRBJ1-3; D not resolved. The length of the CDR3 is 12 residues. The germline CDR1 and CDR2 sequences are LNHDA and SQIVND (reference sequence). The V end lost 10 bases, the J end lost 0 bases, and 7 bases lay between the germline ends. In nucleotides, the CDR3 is TGTGCCACTGGGGTCTCTGGAAACACCATATATTTT. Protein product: CATGVSGNTIYF.

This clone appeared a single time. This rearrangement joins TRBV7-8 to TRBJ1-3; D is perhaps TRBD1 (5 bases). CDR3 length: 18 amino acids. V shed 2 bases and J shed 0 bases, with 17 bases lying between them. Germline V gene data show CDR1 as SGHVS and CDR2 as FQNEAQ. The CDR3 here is CASSLRLGQLSSGNTIYF. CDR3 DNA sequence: TGTGCCAGCAGCTTAAGGTTGGGGCAACTCAGCTCTGGAAACACCATATATTTT.

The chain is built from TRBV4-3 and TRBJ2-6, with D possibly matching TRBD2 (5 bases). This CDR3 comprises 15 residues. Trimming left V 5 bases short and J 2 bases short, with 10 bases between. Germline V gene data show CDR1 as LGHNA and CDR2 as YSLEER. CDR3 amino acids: CASSSGLPGANVLTF. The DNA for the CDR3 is TGCGCCAGCAGCTCAGGACTCCCTGGGGCCAACGTCCTGACTTTC.

The CDR3 loop reads CASSKLSGQETQYF. The CDR3 coding sequence is TGTGCCAGCAGCAAACTCTCCGGGCAAGAGACCCAGTACTTC. This rearrangement joins TRBV21-1 to TRBJ2-5; the table's D call TRBD2 went unverified against the DNA. TRBV21-1 is listed as a pseudogene. The CDR3 has 14 amino acids.

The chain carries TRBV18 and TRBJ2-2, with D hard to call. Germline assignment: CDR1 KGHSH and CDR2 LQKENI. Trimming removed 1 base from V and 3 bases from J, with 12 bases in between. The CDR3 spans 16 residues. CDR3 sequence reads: CASSPRSYSDTGELFF. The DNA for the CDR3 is TGTGCCAGCTCACCACGGTCTTACAGCGACACCGGGGAGCTGTTTTTT. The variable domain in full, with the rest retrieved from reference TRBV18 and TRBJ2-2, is NAGVMQNPRHLVRRRGQEARLRCSPMKGHSHVYWYRQLPEEGLKFMVYLQKENIIDESGMPKERFSAEFPKEGPSILRIQQVVRGDSAAYFCASSPRSYSDTGELFFGEGSRLTVL.

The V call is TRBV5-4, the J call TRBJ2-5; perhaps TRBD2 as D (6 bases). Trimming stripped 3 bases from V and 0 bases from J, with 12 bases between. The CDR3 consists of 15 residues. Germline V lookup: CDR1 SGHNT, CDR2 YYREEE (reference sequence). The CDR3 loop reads CASSSDSGYQETQYF. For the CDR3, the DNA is TGTGCCAGCAGCTCGGATAGCGGATACCAAGAGACCCAGTACTTC.

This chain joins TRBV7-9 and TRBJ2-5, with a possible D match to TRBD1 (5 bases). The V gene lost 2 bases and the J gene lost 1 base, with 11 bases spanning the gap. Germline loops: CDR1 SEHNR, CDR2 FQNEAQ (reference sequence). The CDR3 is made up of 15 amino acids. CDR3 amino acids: CASSLRTGVQETQYF. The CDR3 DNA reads TGTGCCAGCAGCTTAAGAACAGGAGTCCAAGAGACCCAGTACTTC.

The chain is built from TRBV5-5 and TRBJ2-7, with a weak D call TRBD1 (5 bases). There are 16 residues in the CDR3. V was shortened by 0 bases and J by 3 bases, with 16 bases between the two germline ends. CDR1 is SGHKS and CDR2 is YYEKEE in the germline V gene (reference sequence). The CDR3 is CASSLVTGSRRYEQYF. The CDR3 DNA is TGTGCCAGCAGCTTGGTAACAGGCTCACGGCGCTACGAGCAGTACTTC.

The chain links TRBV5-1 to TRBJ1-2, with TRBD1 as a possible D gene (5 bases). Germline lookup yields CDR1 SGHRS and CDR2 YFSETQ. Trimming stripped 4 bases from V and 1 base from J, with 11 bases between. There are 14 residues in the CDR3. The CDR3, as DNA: TGCGCCAGCAGCCAAACAGGAAGTAACTATGGCTACACCTTC. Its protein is CASSQTGSNYGYTF.

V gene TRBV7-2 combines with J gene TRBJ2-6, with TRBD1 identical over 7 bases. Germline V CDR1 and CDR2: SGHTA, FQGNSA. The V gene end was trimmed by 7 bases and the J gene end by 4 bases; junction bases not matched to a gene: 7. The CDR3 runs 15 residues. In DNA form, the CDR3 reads TGTGCCAGCACCCGACAGGGAGCAGGGGCCAACGTCCTGACTTTC. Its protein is CASTRQGAGANVLTF.

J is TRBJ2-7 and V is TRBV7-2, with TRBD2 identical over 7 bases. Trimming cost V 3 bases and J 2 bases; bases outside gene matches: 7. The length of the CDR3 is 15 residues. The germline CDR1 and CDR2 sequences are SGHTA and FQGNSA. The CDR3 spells CASSFKRDLPYEQYF. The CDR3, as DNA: TGTGCCAGCAGCTTTAAGCGGGACCTTCCCTACGAGCAGTACTTC.

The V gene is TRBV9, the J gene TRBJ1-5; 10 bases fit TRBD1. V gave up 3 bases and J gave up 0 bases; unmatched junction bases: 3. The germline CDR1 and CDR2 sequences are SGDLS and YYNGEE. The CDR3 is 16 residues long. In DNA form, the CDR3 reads TGTGCCAGCAGCGCCGGGACAGGGGATAGCAATCAGCCCCAGCATTTT. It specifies CASSAGTGDSNQPQHF.

The CDR3 protein is CASSYSRNTEAFF. CDR3 DNA: TGTGCCAGCAGTTACTCGAGGAACACTGAAGCTTTCTTT. The chain employs TRBV6-5 and TRBJ1-1; D remains ambiguous. Germline CDR1 is MNHEY and CDR2 is SVGAGI. The CDR3 contains 13 residues. V was trimmed by 0 bases and J by 1 base, leaving 3 bases between them.

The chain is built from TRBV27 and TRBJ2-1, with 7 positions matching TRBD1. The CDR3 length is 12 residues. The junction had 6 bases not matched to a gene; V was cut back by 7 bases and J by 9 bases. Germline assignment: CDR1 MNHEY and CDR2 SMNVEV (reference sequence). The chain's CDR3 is CASNRQGSEQFF. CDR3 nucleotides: TGTGCCAGCAACAGACAGGGAAGTGAGCAGTTCTTC.

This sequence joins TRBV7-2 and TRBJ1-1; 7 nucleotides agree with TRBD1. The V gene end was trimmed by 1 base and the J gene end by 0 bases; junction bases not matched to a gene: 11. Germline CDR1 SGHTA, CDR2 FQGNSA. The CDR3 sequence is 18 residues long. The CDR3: CASSLGRGRFLVNTEAFF. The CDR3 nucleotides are TGTGCCAGCAGCTTAGGAAGGGGGCGATTTCTGGTGAACACTGAAGCTTTCTTT. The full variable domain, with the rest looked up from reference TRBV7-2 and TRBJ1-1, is GAGVSQSPSNKVTEKGKDVELRCDPISGHTALYWYRQSLGQGLEFLIYFQGNSAPDKSGLPSDRFSAERTGGSVSTLTIQRTQQEDSAVYLCASSLGRGRFLVNTEAFFGQGTRLTVV.

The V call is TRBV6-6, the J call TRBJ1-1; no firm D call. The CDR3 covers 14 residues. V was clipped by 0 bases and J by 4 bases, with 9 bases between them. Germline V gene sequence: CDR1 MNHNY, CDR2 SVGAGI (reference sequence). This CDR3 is CASSYSGEGTEAFF. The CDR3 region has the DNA TGTGCCAGCAGTTACTCTGGGGAGGGCACTGAAGCTTTCTTT.

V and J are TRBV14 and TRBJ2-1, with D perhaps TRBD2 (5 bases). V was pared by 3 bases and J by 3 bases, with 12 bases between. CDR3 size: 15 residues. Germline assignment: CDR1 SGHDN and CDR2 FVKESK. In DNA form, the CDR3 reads TGTGCCAGCAGCCATCTCTCGGAGGACTACAATGAGCAGTTCTTC. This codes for CASSHLSEDYNEQFF.

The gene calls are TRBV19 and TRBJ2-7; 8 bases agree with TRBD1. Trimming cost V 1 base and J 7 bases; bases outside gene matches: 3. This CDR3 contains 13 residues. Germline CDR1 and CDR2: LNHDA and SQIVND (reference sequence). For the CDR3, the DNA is TGTGCCAGTAGTATAGGTCGGGACAGGGAGCAGTACTTC. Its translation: CASSIGRDREQYF.

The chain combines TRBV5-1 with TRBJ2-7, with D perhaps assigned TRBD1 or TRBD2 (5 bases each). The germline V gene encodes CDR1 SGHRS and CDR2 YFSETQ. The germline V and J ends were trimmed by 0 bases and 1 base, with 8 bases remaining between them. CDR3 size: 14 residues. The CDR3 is CASSLGDGSYEQYF. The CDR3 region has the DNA TGCGCCAGCAGCTTGGGGGACGGATCCTACGAGCAGTACTTC. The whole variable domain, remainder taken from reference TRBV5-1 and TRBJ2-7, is KAGVTQTPRYLIKTRGQQVTLSCSPISGHRSVSWYQQTPGQGLQFLFEYFSETQRNKGNFPGRFSGRQFSNSRSEMNVSTLELGDSALYLCASSLGDGSYEQYFGPGTRLTVT.

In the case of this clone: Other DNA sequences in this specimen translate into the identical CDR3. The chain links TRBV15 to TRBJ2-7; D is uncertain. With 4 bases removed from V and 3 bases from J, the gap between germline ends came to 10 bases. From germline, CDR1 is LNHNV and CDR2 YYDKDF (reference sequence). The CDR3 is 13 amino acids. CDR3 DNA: TGTGCCACCAGCACCCGGGCCGACTACGAGCAGTACTTC. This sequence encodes CATSTRADYEQYF. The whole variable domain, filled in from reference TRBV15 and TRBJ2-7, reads DAMVIQNPRYQVTQFGKPVTLSCSQTLNHNVMYWYQQKSSQAPKLLFHYYDKDFNNEADTPDNFQSRRPNTSFCFLDIRSPGLGDTAMYLCATSTRADYEQYFGPGTRLTVT.

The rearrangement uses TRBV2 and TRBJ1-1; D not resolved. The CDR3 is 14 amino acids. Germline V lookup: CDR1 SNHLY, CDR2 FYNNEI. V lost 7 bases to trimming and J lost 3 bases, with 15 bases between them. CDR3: CASTSSQSYTEAFF. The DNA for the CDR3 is TGTGCCAGCACGTCAAGCCAGTCGTACACTGAAGCTTTCTTT.

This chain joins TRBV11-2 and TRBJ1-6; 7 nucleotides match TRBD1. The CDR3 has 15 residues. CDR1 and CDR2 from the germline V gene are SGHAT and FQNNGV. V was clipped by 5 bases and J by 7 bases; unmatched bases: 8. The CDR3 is CASSITGERNSPLHF. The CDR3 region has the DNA TGTGCCAGCAGCATTACAGGGGAAAGAAATTCACCCCTCCACTTT.

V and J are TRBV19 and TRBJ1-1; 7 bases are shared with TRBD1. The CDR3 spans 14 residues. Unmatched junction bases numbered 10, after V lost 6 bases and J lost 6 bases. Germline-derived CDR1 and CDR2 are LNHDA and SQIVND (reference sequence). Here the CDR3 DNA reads TGTGCCAGTAGGGGGGGACAGTTCGGGGCTGAAGCTTTCTTT. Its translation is CASRGGQFGAEAFF.